Listed below are T cell receptor beta chains from one sample, sequenced in a study of neurological immune-mediated disorders. Each CDR3 protein gets one entry after TCRdb re-called the 5' RACE reads with MiXCR. Among over 65,000 distinct CDR3 sequences listed, roughly 2.6% were seen once. Sequenced: PBMCs. The receptors were gathered from a woman aged 25 to 39 with multiple sclerosis. Both conserved end residues are part of each CDR3. The D gene is left open where the match is weak. Sizes are listed as once, few or many counts, or a class when the clone is expanded.

cdr3_length,clone_size,v_call,d_call,j_call,cdr3_aa,cdr3_nt
15,many,TRBV20-1,.,TRBJ1-4,CSATPGGTTNEKLFF,TGCAGTGCTACCCCGGGCGGGACAACTAATGAAAAACTGTTTTTT
14,many,TRBV27,.,TRBJ1-1,CASSVGGLNTEAFF,TGTGCCAGCAGCGTTGGGGGGTTGAACACTGAAGCTTTCTTT
13,many,TRBV12-3/TRBV12-4,TRBD1,TRBJ1-2,CASSGTGFYGYTF,TGTGCCAGCAGTGGGACAGGTTTTTATGGCTACACCTTC
13,many,TRBV9,.,TRBJ1-2,CASSLTRRYGYTF,TGTGCCAGCAGCCTGACCCGGCGGTATGGCTACACCTTC
15,many,TRBV24-1,TRBD2,TRBJ2-2,CATSDGLAGAGELFF,TGTGCCACCAGTGATGGTCTAGCGGGAGCCGGGGAGCTGTTTTTT
15,many,TRBV10-3,.,TRBJ1-1,CAISGTESLNTEAFF,TGTGCCATCAGTGGGACGGAATCTCTGAACACTGAAGCTTTCTTT
14,many,TRBV5-1,.,TRBJ1-1,CASSPGTLNTEAFF,TGCGCCAGCAGCCCCGGTACCCTGAACACTGAAGCTTTCTTT
12,many,TRBV20-1,.,TRBJ2-5,CSAKRHGETQYF,TGCAGTGCTAAGCGGCACGGGGAGACCCAGTACTTC
13,many,TRBV5-1,.,TRBJ2-1,CASSPDGSSEQFF,TGCGCCAGCAGCCCCGATGGGAGTAGTGAGCAGTTCTTC
15,many,TRBV15,.,TRBJ2-5,CATSGQPWGQETQYF,TGTGCCACCAGCGGGCAGCCCTGGGGACAAGAGACCCAGTACTTC
14,many,TRBV7-9,.,TRBJ1-1,CASSLRGRDTEAFF,TGTGCCAGCAGCTTAAGAGGGAGGGACACTGAAGCTTTCTTT
17,many,TRBV3-1,TRBD2,TRBJ2-1,CASSQWRGGQTYNEQFF,TGTGCCAGCAGCCAATGGAGGGGAGGGCAGACCTACAATGAGCAGTTCTTC
15,many,TRBV19,.,TRBJ1-3,CASSMDSYSGNTIYF,TGTGCCAGTAGTATGGACAGCTACTCTGGAAACACCATATATTTT
15,many,TRBV7-3,TRBD1,TRBJ2-5,CASSRGQGLQETQYF,TGTGCCAGCAGCCGGGGACAGGGCTTACAAGAGACCCAGTACTTC
19,few,TRBV7-8,TRBD2,TRBJ2-7,CASSLVGSGRASGSYEQYF,TGTGCCAGCAGCTTAGTTGGTAGCGGGAGGGCCAGCGGTTCCTACGAGCAGTACTTC
14,many,TRBV20-1,TRBD1,TRBJ1-2,CSATRTGGHYGYTF,TGCAGTGCTACCAGGACAGGGGGACACTATGGCTACACCTTC
14,many,TRBV20-1,TRBD2,TRBJ2-7,CSARVLAGVYEQYF,TGCAGTGCTAGAGTCCTCGCGGGAGTTTACGAGCAGTACTTC
17,few,TRBV7-2,TRBD2,TRBJ2-7,CTSSRTGTTSPRHEQYF,TGTACCAGCAGCCGAACCGGGACTACTAGTCCGAGACACGAGCAGTACTTC
11,many,TRBV20-1,.,TRBJ2-7,CSASSSYEQYF,TGCAGTGCCTCCAGCTCCTACGAGCAGTACTTC
14,many,TRBV5-1,TRBD1,TRBJ2-3,CASRRGTGSDTQYF,TGCGCCAGCAGACGAGGGACAGGATCAGATACGCAGTATTTT
15,many,TRBV12-3/TRBV12-4,.,TRBJ1-1,CASSLAFGTSTEAFF,TGTGCCAGCAGTTTAGCGTTCGGGACATCCACTGAAGCTTTCTTT
15,many,TRBV29-1,.,TRBJ2-3,CSVDEAGIITDTQYF,TGCAGCGTTGACGAGGCGGGTATAATCACAGATACGCAGTATTTT
16,many,TRBV27,.,TRBJ2-5,CASSLSPRIVTQTQYF,TGTGCCAGCAGTTTATCCCCTAGGATCGTGACACAGACCCAGTACTTC
14,many,TRBV29-1,.,TRBJ1-4,CSAQADGSNEKLFF,TGCAGCGCCCAAGCGGACGGTTCTAATGAAAAACTGTTTTTT
13,many,TRBV12-3/TRBV12-4,.,TRBJ2-3,CASSPGGTDTQYF,TGTGCCAGCAGTCCCGGTGGCACAGATACGCAGTATTTT
12,many,TRBV12-3/TRBV12-4,.,TRBJ1-2,CASTKTVKGYTF,TGTGCCAGCACTAAGACAGTCAAAGGCTACACCTTC
16,few,TRBV7-2,.,TRBJ2-1,CASSLVLRTGYNEQFF,TGTGCCAGCAGCTTAGTGTTGAGGACCGGCTACAATGAGCAGTTCTTC
12,many,TRBV12-3/TRBV12-4,.,TRBJ2-7,CASSPQGNEQYF,TGTGCCAGCAGTCCACAGGGAAACGAGCAGTACTTC
12,many,TRBV7-9,.,TRBJ2-7,CASSSKLYEQYF,TGTGCCAGCAGCTCCAAACTTTACGAGCAGTACTTC
14,many,TRBV5-1,.,TRBJ2-1,CASSLGQGGHEQFF,TGCGCCAGCAGCTTGGGGCAGGGTGGCCATGAGCAGTTCTTC
11,many,TRBV20-1,TRBD1,TRBJ1-1,CSARQGRRAFF,TGCAGTGCCCGACAGGGGAGAAGGGCTTTCTTT
11,many,TRBV5-1,TRBD1,TRBJ2-7,CASRQGNEQYF,TGCGCCAGCCGACAGGGAAACGAGCAGTACTTC